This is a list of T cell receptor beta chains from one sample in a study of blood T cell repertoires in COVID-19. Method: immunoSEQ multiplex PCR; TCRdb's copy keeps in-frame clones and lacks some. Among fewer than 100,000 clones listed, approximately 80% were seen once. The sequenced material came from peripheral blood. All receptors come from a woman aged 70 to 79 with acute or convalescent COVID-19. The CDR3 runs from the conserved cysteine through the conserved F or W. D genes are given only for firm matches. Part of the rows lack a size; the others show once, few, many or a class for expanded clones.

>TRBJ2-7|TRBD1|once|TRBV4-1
TGCGCCAGCAGCCAAGCATACGGGACAGGATTTGACGAGCAGTACTTC
CASSQAYGTGFDEQYF
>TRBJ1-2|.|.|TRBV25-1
TGTGCCAGCAGCGCAGGCGGGACGCCCTACTATGGCTACACCTTC
CASSAGGTPYYGYTF
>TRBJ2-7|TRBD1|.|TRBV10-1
TGCGCCAGCAGACTGGGGATAGGGGGCCCTACCTACGAGCAGTACTTC
CASRLGIGGPTYEQYF
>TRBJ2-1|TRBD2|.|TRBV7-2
TGTGCCAGCAGCTTAGGACTAGCGGGGGTACGGAACACTGAGCAGTTCTTC
CASSLGLAGVRNTEQFF
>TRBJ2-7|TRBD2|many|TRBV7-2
TGTGCCAGCAGCCAGCTAGCGGGAGCGTACGAGCAGTACTTC
CASSQLAGAYEQYF
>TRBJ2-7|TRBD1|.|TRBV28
TGTGCCAGCACCAGGACAGGCAGACTCTACGAGCAGTACTTC
CASTRTGRLYEQYF
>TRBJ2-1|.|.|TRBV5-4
TGTGCCAGCAGCGTCCCAACACAGGGTTGGTCCTACAATGAGCAGTTCTTC
CASSVPTQGWSYNEQFF
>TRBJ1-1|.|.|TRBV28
TGTGCCAGCAGTTTCGTCCACAGGACCCTAAACACTGAAGCTTTCTTT
CASSFVHRTLNTEAFF
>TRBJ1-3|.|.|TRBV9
TGTGCCAGCAGCGTAGGAGGCAGGGTCGGAAACACCATATATTTT
CASSVGGRVGNTIYF
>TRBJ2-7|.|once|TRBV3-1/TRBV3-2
TGTGCCAGCAGCCAAGATAATACGCCGGGCTACGAGCAGTACTTC
CASSQDNTPGYEQYF
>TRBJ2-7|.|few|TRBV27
TGTGCCAGCAGTTTATTCAGGGGTTACGAGCAGTACTTC
CASSLFRGYEQYF
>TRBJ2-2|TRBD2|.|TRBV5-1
TGCGCCAGCAGCATCTCTAGCGGGGGAAACACCGGGGAGCTGTTTTTT
CASSISSGGNTGELFF
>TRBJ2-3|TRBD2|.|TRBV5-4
TGTGCCAGCAGTAGCGGGACAAGCACAGATACGCAGTATTTT
CASSSGTSTDTQYF
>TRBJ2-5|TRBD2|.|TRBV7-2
TGTGCCAGCAGCCCCCGGCCCTTACTAGCGGGGGAGGAGACCCAGTACTTC
CASSPRPLLAGEETQYF
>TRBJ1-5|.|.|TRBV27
TGTGCCAGCAGTTTATTCGGCAGGGGTGCTAATCAGCCCCAGCATTTT
CASSLFGRGANQPQHF
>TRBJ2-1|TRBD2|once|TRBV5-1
TGCGCCAGCAGCTATCCCCTAGCGGGGGCCAACAATGAGCAGTTCTTC
CASSYPLAGANNEQFF
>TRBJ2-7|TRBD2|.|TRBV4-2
TGTGCCAGCAGCCAAGGGACTAGCGGGGCCTACGAGCAGTACTTC
CASSQGTSGAYEQYF
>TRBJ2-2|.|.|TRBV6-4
TGTGCCAGCATAGGACAGCCCGAGTCGAAGCTGTTTTTT
CASIGQPESKLFF
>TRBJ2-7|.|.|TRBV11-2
TGTGCCAGCAGCTTAGCGGGAATTTCCTCCTACGAGCAGTACTTC
CASSLAGISSYEQYF
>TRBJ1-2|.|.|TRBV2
TGTGCCAGCAGTGAAGCGTGGTACGGGGATCGCGGCTACACCTTC
CASSEAWYGDRGYTF
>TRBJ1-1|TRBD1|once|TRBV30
TGTGCCTGGGGTGACAGGGACACTGAAGCTTTCTTT
CAWGDRDTEAFF
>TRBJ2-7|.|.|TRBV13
TGTGCCAGCAGCTTAGGGGTCAGCTACGAGCAGTACTTC
CASSLGVSYEQYF
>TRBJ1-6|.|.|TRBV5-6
TGTGCCAGCACCCTGGGGCTGCTTAATTCACCCCTCCACTTT
CASTLGLLNSPLHF
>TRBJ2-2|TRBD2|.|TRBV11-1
TGTGCCAGCAGCTTAGCGCGCAGGGAGGGGTCCGGGGAGCTGTTTTTT
CASSLARREGSGELFF
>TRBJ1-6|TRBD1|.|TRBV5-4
TGTGCCAGCAGGGACAGGGGGGACAATTCACCCCTCCACTTT
CASRDRGDNSPLHF
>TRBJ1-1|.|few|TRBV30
TGTGCCTGGAGTGTTGGCCTTGAAGCTTTCTTT
CAWSVGLEAFF
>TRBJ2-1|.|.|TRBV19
TGTGCCAGTAGTATGGGGGCGCGTGAGCAGTTCTTC
CASSMGAREQFF
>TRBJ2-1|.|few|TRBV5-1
TGCGCCAGCAGATCTGGAGTTGAGCAGTTCTTC
CASRSGVEQFF
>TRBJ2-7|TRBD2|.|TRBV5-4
TGTGCCAGCAGCTTGGGACTAGCTGGCGAGCAGTACTTC
CASSLGLAGEQYF
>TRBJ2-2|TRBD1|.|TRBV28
TGTGCCAGCCTTACGGGACAGGGGAACACCGGGGAGCTGTTTTTT
CASLTGQGNTGELFF
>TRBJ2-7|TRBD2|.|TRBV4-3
TGCGCCAGCAGCCAGGCCCCGGGGGGAGGTTACTACGAGCAGTACTTC
CASSQAPGGGYYEQYF
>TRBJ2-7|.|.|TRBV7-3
TGTGCCAGCAGCTTGGCCCCGACCTACGAGCAGTACTTC
CASSLAPTYEQYF
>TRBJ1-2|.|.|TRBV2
TGTGCCAGCAGTGCAGCGGAGGGTGGCTACACCTTC
CASSAAEGGYTF
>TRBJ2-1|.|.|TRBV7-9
TGTGCCAGCAGCCCCGGACTCCCGGTAAGGGAGCAGTTCTTC
CASSPGLPVREQFF
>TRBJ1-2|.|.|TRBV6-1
TGTGCCAGTGGGACTGCGATAAACTATGGCTACACCTTC
CASGTAINYGYTF
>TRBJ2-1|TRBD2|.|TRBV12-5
TGTGCTAGTGGTCTGGGACTAGCGGGGACTAATGAGCAGTTCTTC
CASGLGLAGTNEQFF
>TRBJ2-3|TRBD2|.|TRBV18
TGTGCCAGCTCACCAAAGAGTCTAGCGGGAGTCCCTGGGCAGTATTTT
CASSPKSLAGVPGQYF
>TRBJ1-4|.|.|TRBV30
TGTGCCTGGAGTGTATTGGGGGGACGCGAAAAACTGTTTTTT
CAWSVLGGREKLFF
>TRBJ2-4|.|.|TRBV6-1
TGTGCCAGCAGTGAAGAACTAGCCAAAAACATTCAGTACTTC
CASSEELAKNIQYF
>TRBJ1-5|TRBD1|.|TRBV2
TGTGCCAGCAGCTTTGACAGGGTGGGGAATCAGCCCCAGCATTTT
CASSFDRVGNQPQHF
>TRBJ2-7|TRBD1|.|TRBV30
TGTGCCTGGACCAGCCGGACAGGGACCACTAGCAGAACCTACGAGCAGTACTTC
CAWTSRTGTTSRTYEQYF
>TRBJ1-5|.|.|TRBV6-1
TGTGCCAGCAGTGAAGCTGGACATAGCAATCAGCCCCAGCATTTT
CASSEAGHSNQPQHF
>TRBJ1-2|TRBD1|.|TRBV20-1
TGCAGTGCTAGTCTGGGACAGGCGATTTTCGGCTACACCTTC
CSASLGQAIFGYTF
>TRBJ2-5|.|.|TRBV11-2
TGTGCCAGCAGCCCGGGTCCCCTGCAGACCCAGTACTTC
CASSPGPLQTQYF